A selection of T cell receptor beta chains follows, all from one sample in a study of blood T cell repertoires in COVID-19. The repertoire was sequenced with immunoSEQ multiplex PCR; TCRdb's copy has only in-frame clones and lacks some. The repertoire consists of roughly 260,000 clones, with roughly 87% occurring once and the leading ten covering around 2.6%. The specimen sequenced was PBMCs or T cells enriched from blood (not recorded which). These receptors originate from a woman aged 30 to 39 with acute COVID-19. Both conserved end residues are part of each CDR3. D genes are given only for firm matches. Clone size is given for some rows only: seen once, a few or many times, or a class if the clone is expanded.

CDR3 DNA | CDR3 protein | D gene | J gene | clone size | CDR3 length | V gene
TGTGCCACCAGGGAGAGATATGGCTACACCTTC | CATRERYGYTF | . | TRBJ1-2 | . | 11 | TRBV27
TGTGCCAGTAGAACTAGCGGGGGTTCCTACAATGAGCAGTTCTTC | CASRTSGGSYNEQFF | TRBD2 | TRBJ2-1 | . | 15 | TRBV19
TGCAGTGCTAGTCGCCTAGCGGGGGAAGTAGGAAACGAGCAGTACTTC | CSASRLAGEVGNEQYF | TRBD2 | TRBJ2-7 | few | 16 | TRBV20-1
TGTGCCAGTCAGCGAGCTCAAACAGGGAACACTGAAGCTTTCTTT | CASQRAQTGNTEAFF | . | TRBJ1-1 | few | 15 | TRBV19
TGTGCCAGCAGTGTTCTGGGGGCAGATCAGCCCCAGCATTTT | CASSVLGADQPQHF | . | TRBJ1-5 | . | 14 | TRBV2
TGTGCCAGCAGCCCGACAGGGGGAAATCAGCCCCAGCATTTT | CASSPTGGNQPQHF | TRBD1 | TRBJ1-5 | once | 14 | TRBV7-6
TGCGCCAGCAGCTTGCCTAGGGGCTACGAGCAGTACTTC | CASSLPRGYEQYF | . | TRBJ2-7 | . | 13 | TRBV5-1
TGTGCCAGCAGCGACTGGGGACAGGGAAACTACGAGCAGTACTTC | CASSDWGQGNYEQYF | TRBD1 | TRBJ2-7 | . | 15 | TRBV6-5
TGTGCCAGCAGCTTAGACAGGGCTGGCTACACCTTC | CASSLDRAGYTF | . | TRBJ1-2 | . | 12 | TRBV7-2
TGTGCCAGCAGCCTGAGACTAGGCACAGATACGCAGTATTTT | CASSLRLGTDTQYF | . | TRBJ2-3 | . | 14 | TRBV6-4
TGTGCCAGCAGTGAATGGGGGACAGCCTCCTACGAGCAGTACTTC | CASSEWGTASYEQYF | TRBD1 | TRBJ2-7 | . | 15 | TRBV6-1
TGTGCCAGCAGTGGGAGCGGAGAGGCGGAGGAGCAGTACTTC | CASSGSGEAEEQYF | . | TRBJ2-7 | medium-sized | 14 | TRBV25-1
TGTGCCAGCATGGGGGACAGCGCCTACGAGCAGTACTTC | CASMGDSAYEQYF | TRBD1 | TRBJ2-7 | . | 13 | TRBV27
TGTGCCAGCAGCTTTACAGGGGTCCGGGGCGAGCAGTACTTC | CASSFTGVRGEQYF | TRBD1 | TRBJ2-7 | few | 14 | TRBV7-2
TGTGCCAGTAGTATAGGCCACAGAGGGATGAACACTGAAGCTTTCTTT | CASSIGHRGMNTEAFF | . | TRBJ1-1 | . | 16 | TRBV19
TGTGCCAGCAGTGTCGGCGGCCTAGCATCTGAGCAGTTCTTC | CASSVGGLASEQFF | . | TRBJ2-1 | . | 14 | TRBV25-1
TGTGCCAGCAGTTACAATAGCGGGGGGGACCGGGTGGAGCTGTTTTTT | CASSYNSGGDRVELFF | TRBD2 | TRBJ2-2 | . | 16 | TRBV6-6
TGTGCCAGCAGCCTCCGATCGGGTAACTATGGCTACACCTTC | CASSLRSGNYGYTF | . | TRBJ1-2 | . | 14 | TRBV3-1/TRBV3-2
TGCAGCGTTGGTGTCAGGGAGGGGACTGAAGCTTTCTTT | CSVGVREGTEAFF | . | TRBJ1-1 | . | 13 | TRBV29-1
TGTGCCAGCAGCTTGGGGGGGGAGTCGGATGAAAAACTGTTTTTT | CASSLGGESDEKLFF | . | TRBJ1-4 | . | 15 | TRBV11-2
TGTGCCACCAGCAGAGATAAGGGGCAGGGCGATGAAAAACTGTTTTTT | CATSRDKGQGDEKLFF | . | TRBJ1-4 | . | 16 | TRBV15
TGCGCCAGCAGAGGGAGCACTAATGAAAAACTGTTTTTT | CASRGSTNEKLFF | . | TRBJ1-4 | . | 13 | TRBV5-1
TGTGCCAGCAGCGGGGCTAGCGGCTACGAGCAGTACTTC | CASSGASGYEQYF | TRBD2 | TRBJ2-7 | . | 13 | TRBV9
TGTGCCAGCAGCTTGCCGGGGACTTACGAGCAGTACTTC | CASSLPGTYEQYF | . | TRBJ2-7 | . | 13 | TRBV5-6
TGTGCCAGCAGCCAGAGAGGACAGGGTAACACTGAAGCTTTCTTT | CASSQRGQGNTEAFF | TRBD1 | TRBJ1-1 | . | 15 | TRBV5-6
TGTGCCAGCAGCCTCCTAGCGCTCAAGATATCCGGGGAGCTGTTTTTT | CASSLLALKISGELFF | . | TRBJ2-2 | . | 16 | TRBV6-2/TRBV6-3